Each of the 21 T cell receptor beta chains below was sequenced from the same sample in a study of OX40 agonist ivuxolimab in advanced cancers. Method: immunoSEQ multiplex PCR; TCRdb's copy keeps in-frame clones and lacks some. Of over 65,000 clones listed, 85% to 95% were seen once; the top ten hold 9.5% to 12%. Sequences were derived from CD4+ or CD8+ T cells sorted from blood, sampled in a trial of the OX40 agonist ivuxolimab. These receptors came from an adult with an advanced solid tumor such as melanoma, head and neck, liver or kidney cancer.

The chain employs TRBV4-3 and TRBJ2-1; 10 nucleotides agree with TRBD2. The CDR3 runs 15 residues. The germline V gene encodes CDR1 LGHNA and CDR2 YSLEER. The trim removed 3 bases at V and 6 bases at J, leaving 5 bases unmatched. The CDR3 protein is CASSHERGGLNEQFF. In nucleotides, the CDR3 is TGCGCCAGCAGCCACGAGCGGGGGGGCCTCAATGAGCAGTTCTTC.

The CDR3 reads CASSPGAMGKLFF. The CDR3 nucleotides read TGTGCCAGCAGCCCCGGGGCAATGGGAAAACTGTTTTTT. The V and J genes are TRBV9 and TRBJ1-4; the D gene is possibly TRBD1 (5 bases). V was cut by 4 bases and J by 10 bases, with 14 bases left in between. The CDR3 runs to 13 residues. Per the germline V gene, CDR1 is SGDLS and CDR2 is YYNGEE.

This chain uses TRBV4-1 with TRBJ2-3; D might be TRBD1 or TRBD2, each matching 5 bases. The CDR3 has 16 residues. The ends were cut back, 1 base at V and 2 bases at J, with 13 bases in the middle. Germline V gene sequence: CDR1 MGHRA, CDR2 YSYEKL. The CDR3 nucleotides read TGCGCCAGCAGCCAAGTGTGGGGGATAGACACAGATACGCAGTATTTT. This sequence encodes CASSQVWGIDTDTQYF.

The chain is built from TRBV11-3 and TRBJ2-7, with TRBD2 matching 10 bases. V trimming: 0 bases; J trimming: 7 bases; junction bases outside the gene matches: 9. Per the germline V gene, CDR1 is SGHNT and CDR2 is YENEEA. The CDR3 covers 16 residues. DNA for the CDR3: TGTGCCAGCAGCTTAGAGTGTCTAGCGGGGGCCCGGGAGCAGTACTTC. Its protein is CASSLECLAGAREQYF.

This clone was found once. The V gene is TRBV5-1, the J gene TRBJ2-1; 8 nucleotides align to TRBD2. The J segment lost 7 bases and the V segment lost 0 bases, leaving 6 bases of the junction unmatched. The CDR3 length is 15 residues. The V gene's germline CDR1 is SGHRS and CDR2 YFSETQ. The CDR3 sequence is CASSLAGLVPNEQFF. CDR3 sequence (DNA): TGCGCCAGCAGCTTGGCGGGACTAGTCCCGAATGAGCAGTTCTTC.

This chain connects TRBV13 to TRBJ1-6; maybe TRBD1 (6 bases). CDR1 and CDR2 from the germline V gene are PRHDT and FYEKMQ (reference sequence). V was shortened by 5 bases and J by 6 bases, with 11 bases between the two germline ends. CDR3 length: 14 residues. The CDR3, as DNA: TGTGCCAGCAGCCCCCGGGACACTAATTCACCCCTCCACTTT. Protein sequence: CASSPRDTNSPLHF.

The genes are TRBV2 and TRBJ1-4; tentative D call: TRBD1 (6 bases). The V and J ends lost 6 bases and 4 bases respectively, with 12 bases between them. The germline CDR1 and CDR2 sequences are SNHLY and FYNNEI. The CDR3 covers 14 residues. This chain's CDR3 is CASSDQGINEKLFF. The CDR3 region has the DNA TGTGCCAGCAGCGACCAGGGGATTAATGAAAAACTGTTTTTT.

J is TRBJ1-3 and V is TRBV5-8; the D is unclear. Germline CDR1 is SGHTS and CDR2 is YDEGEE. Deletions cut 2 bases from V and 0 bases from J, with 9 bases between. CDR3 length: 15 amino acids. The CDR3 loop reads CASSFGRDSGNTIYF. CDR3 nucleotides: TGTGCCAGCAGCTTCGGGCGGGACTCTGGAAACACCATATATTTT.

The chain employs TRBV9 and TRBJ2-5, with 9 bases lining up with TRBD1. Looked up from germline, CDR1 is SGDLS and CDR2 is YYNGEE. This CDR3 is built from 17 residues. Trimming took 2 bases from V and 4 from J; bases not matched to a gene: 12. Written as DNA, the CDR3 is TGTGCCAGCAGCGTGTCAAAAACGGGACAGGGCGGAGAGACCCAGTACTTC. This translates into CASSVSKTGQGGETQYF.

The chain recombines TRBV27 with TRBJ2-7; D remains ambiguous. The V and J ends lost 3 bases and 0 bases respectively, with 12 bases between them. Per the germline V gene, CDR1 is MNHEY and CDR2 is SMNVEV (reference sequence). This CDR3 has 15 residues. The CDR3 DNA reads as TGTGCCAGCAGTTTCCTCTCAGCCTACTCCTACGAGCAGTACTTC. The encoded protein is CASSFLSAYSYEQYF.

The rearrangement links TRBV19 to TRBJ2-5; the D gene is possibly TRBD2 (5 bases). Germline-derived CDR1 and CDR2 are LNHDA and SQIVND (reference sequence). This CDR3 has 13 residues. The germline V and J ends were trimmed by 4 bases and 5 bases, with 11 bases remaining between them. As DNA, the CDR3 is TGTGCCAGTAGTACTTCACCGGGGGAGACCCAGTACTTC. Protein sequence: CASSTSPGETQYF.

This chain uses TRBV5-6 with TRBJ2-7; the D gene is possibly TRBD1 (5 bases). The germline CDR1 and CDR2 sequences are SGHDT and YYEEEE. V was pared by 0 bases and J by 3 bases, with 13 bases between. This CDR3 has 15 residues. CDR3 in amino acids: CASSLGVGQGYEQYF. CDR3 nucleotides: TGTGCCAGCAGCTTGGGGGTTGGGCAGGGCTACGAGCAGTACTTC. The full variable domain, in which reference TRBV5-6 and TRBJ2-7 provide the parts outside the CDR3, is DAGVTQSPTHLIKTRGQQVTLRCSPKSGHDTVSWYQQALGQGPQFIFQYYEEEERQRGNFPDRFSGHQFPNYSSELNVNALLLGDSALYLCASSLGVGQGYEQYFGPGTRLTVT.

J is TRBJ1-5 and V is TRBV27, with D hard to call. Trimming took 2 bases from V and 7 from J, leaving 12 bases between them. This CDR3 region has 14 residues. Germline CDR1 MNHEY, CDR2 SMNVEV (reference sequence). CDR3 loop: CASSLGRTGQPQHF. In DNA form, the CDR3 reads TGTGCCAGCAGTTTAGGGCGGACGGGGCAGCCCCAGCATTTT.

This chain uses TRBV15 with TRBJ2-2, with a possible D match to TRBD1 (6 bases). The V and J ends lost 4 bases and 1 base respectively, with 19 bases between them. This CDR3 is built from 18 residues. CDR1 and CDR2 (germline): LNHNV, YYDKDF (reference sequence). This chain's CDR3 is CATSTSEHGTLNTGELFF. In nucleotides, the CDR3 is TGTGCCACCAGCACGAGCGAACACGGGACACTGAACACCGGGGAGCTGTTTTTT.

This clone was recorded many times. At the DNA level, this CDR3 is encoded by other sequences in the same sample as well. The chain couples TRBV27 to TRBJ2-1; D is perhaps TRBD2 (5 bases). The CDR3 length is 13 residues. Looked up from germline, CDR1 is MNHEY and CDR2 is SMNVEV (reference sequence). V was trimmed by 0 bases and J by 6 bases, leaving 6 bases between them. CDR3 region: CASSLSGSNEQFF. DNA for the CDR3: TGTGCCAGCAGTTTATCAGGGAGCAATGAGCAGTTCTTC.

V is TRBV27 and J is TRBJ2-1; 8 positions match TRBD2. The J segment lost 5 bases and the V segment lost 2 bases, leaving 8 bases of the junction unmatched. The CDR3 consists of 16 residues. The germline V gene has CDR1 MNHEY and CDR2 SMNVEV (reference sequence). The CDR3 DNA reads TGTGCCAGCAGTTTACTGACGGGGGGGGGACACAATGAGCAGTTCTTC. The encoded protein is CASSLLTGGGHNEQFF.

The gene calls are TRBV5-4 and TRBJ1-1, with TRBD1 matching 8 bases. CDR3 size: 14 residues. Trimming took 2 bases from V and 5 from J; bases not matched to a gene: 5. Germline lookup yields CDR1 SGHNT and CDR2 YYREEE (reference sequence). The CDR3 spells CASSFSRGLTEAFF. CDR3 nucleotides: TGTGCCAGCAGCTTTTCCAGGGGGCTGACTGAAGCTTTCTTT.

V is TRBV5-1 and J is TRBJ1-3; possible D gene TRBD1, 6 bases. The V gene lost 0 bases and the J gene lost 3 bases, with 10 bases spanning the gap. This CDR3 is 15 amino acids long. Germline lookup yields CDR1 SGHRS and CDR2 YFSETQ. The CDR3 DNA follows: TGCGCCAGCAGCTTGGACAGGGCCAGTGGAAACACCATATATTTT. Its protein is CASSLDRASGNTIYF.

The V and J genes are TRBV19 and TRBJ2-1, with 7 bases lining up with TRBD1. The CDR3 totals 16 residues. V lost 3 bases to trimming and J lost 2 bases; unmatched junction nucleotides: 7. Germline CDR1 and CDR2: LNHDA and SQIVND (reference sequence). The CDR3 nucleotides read TGTGCCAGTAGTATTCGAGGGGGCTTCACCTACAATGAGCAGTTCTTC. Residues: CASSIRGGFTYNEQFF.

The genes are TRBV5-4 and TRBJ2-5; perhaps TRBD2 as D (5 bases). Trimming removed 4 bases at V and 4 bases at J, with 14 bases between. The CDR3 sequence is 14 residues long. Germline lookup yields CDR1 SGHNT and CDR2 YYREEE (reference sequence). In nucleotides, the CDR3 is TGTGCCAGCAGCGGGGAGCTGGCGGTAGAGACCCAGTACTTC. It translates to CASSGELAVETQYF.

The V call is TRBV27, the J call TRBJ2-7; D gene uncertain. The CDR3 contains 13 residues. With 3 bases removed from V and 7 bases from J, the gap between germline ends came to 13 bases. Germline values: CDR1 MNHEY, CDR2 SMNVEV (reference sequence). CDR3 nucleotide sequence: TGTGCCAGCAGTTTCTCTGGGGTCCAGGAGCAGTACTTC. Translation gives CASSFSGVQEQYF.